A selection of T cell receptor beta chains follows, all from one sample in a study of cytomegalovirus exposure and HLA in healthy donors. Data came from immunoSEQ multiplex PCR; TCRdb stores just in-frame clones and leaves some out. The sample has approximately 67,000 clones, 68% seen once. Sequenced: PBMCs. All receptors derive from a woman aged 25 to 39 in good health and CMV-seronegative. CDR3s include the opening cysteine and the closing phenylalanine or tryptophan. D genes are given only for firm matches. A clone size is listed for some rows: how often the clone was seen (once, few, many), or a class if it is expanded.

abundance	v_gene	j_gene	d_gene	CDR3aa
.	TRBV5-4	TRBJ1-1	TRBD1	CASSSTGGTEAFF
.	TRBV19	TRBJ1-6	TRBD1	CASSLNGQGDNSPLHF
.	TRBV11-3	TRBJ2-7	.	CASSLSDEQYF
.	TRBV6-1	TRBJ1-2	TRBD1	CASSAGTEPPYGYTF
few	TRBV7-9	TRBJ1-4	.	CASSLVQDEKLFF
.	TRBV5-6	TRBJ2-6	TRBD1	CASSLTGGTGANVLTF
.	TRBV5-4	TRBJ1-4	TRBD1	CASSSQGRSNEKLFF
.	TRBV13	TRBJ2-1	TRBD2	CASSLGVAGGHYNEQFF
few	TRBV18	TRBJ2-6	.	CASSPTNVRGANVLTF
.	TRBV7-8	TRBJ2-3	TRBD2	CASSTTSGATDTQYF
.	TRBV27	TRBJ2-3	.	CASRGSNTDTQYF
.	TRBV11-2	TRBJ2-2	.	CASRDGANTGELFF
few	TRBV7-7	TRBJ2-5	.	CASSLAYSETQYF
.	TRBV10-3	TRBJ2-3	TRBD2	CAISETSTSSGDTQYF
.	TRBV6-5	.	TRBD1	CASSYTGQGVYEQYF
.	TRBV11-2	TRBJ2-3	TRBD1	CASSAGQGSTDTQYF
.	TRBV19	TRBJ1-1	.	CASTDAGNTEAFF
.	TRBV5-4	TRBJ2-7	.	CASSYGGNAYEQYF
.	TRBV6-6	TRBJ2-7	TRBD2	CASSSGLGITKQYF
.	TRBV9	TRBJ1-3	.	CASSKGGPGNTIYF
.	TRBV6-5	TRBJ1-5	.	CASSENRGEPQHF
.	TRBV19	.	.	CASREGDEQYF
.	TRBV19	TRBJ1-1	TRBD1	CASSIGGTGSTEASF
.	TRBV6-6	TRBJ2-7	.	CASSYNRESYEQYF
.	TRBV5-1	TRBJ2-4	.	CASSLARGDMSKNIQYF
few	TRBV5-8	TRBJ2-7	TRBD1	CASSPDRGASYEQYF
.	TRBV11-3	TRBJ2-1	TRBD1	CASSFDRANEQFF
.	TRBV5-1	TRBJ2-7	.	CASSLGGAGSYEQYF
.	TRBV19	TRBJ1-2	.	CASSSDRRGYTF
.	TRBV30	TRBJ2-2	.	CAWSVGLNTGELFF
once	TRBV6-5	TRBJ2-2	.	CASRTSQNTGELFF
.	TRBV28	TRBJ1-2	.	CASSQDYGYTF